This T cell receptor beta chain emerged from a study of regulatory and conventional T cells in RAG deficiency. Study-wide results and limits: Compared with controls, unique Treg TCR beta sequences dropped around 110-fold in Omenn syndrome and CID/AS. Shorter CDR3s in all patient subsets; >85% Treg-Tconv overlap in Omenn. Shannon entropy was markedly lower and Simpson indices higher in RAG-deficient patients than control T-cell subsets.

TCRdb keeps only in-frame clones here, not all; method: immunoSEQ multiplex PCR. The sample shows 25,000 to 35,000 clones, more than 80% of them seen only once. Germline V gene data show CDR1 as LNHDA and CDR2 as SQIVND (reference sequence). The V and J ends lost 7 bases and 5 bases, in that order; junction bases with no gene match: 4. The CDR3 is 14 residues long. As regards this clone: Its target is unknown.

This sample also appeared in a second study, on regulatory T cells. That report notes: The PCR used 52 TRBV and 13 TRBJ primers. Patient repertoires had restricted TRB V-J pairs and skewed V and J usage, most in Tregs.

This sequence was found in a human donor in good health. Sequenced sample: CD8+ T cells sorted from blood. The V and J genes are TRBV19 and TRBJ2-2; TRBD2 matches at 10 bases. CDR3: CASTASGRTGELFF. The DNA for the CDR3 is TGTGCCAGTACGGCTAGCGGGAGAACCGGGGAGCTGTTTTTT.